This T cell receptor beta chain was recorded in a study of post-analysis software for immune sequencing data. About the research overall: Several disease courses (relapsing-remitting, secondary progressive and progressive-relapsing) of multiple sclerosis were included.

Unique molecular identifiers tagged the TCR beta cDNA libraries. Input amounts of about 0.85 to 10 million T cells were used. These gave roughly 500,000 cDNA molecules, so each molecule approximated one T cell. TCRdb redid the calling of the PCR reads with MiXCR, one entry per CDR3 protein. The profile shows fewer than 600,000 distinct CDR3 sequences, under 55% of them singletons. General study results and limits: In multiple sclerosis, normalized Chao1 diversity was significantly below that of controls. Strong co-clustering by F measure was seen for same-batch samples. Controls showed lower frequencies than patients for roughly 5 TRBV segments, and TRBV5-6, TRBV5-1 and TRBV20-1 were among these.

Comment on this clonotype: Its antigen is unidentified.

This CDR3 comprises 17 residues. Unmatched junction bases numbered 4, after V lost 2 bases and J lost 2 bases. Germline values: CDR1 ENHRY, CDR2 SYGVKD. The chain is built from TRBV10-3 and TRBJ2-5; 14 nucleotides line up with TRBD2. The receptor was derived from a girl aged 5-17 years with multiple sclerosis. The source material was blood. CDR3 residues: CAISERGLAGGQETQYF. Here the CDR3 DNA reads TGTGCCATCAGTGAGCGCGGACTAGCGGGAGGACAAGAGACCCAGTACTTC.